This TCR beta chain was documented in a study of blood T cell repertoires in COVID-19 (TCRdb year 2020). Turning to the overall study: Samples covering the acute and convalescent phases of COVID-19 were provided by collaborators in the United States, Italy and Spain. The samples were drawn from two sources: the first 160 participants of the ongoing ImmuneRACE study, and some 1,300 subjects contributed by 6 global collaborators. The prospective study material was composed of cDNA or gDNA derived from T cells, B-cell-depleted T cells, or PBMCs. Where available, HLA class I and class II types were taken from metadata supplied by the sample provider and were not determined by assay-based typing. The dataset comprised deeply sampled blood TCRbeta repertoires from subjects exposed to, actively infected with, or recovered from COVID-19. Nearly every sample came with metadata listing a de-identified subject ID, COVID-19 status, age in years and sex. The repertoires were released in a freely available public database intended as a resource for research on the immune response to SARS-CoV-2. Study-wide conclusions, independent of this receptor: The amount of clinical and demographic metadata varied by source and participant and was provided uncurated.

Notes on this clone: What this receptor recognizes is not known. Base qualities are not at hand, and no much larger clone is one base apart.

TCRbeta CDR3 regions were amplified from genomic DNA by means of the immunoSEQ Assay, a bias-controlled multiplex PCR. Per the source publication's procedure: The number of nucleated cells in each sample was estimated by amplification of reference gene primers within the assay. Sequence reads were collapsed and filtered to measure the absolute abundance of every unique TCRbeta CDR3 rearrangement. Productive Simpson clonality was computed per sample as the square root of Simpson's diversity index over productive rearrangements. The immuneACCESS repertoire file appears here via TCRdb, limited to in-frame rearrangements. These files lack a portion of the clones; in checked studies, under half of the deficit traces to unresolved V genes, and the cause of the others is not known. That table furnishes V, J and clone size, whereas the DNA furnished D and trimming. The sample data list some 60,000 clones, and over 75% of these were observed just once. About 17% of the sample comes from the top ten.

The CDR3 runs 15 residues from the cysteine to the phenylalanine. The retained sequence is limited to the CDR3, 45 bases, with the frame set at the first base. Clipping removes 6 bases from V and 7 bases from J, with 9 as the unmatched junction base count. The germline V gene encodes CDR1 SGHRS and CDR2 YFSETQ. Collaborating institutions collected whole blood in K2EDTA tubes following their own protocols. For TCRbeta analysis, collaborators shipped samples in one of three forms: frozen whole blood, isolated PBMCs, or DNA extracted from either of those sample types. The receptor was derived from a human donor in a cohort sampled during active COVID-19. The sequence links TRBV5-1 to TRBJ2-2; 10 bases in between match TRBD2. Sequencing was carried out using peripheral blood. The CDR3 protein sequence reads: CASTLSGGPGGELFF. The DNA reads TGCGCCAGCACCCTTAGCGGGGGGCCCGGCGGGGAGCTGTTTTTT. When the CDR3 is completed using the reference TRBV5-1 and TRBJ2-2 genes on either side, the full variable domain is KAGVTQTPRYLIKTRGQQVTLSCSPISGHRSVSWYQQTPGQGLQFLFEYFSETQRNKGNFPGRFSGRQFSNSRSEMNVSTLELGDSALYLCASTLSGGPGGELFFGEGSRLTVL.